Each of the 10 T cell receptor beta chains below was sequenced from the same sample in a study of T cell changes during pregnancy in multiple sclerosis (dated by TCRdb to the late 2010s). Library preparation employed the immunoSEQ multiplex PCR assay. Entries here come from immuneACCESS through TCRdb and include only in-frame sequences with V and J called. Some clones fail to appear in such tables; in the studies checked, an unresolved V gene covers under half of the shortfall, and the cause of the remainder is unknown. The sample table holds some 140,000 clones, of which 96% were seen once. The ten largest account for more than 0.4% of the sample. The material sequenced was peripheral blood, taken after pregnancy. The receptors were gathered from a female donor with multiple sclerosis, enrolled in a pregnancy study.

The chain links TRBV28 to TRBJ1-3; 10 positions agree with TRBD1. Trimming at V came to 5 bases and at J to 6 bases, leaving 4 bases not matched to a gene. Germline V gene lookup returns CDR1 MDHEN and CDR2 SYDVKM. The CDR3 is 14 amino acids. The CDR3 DNA reads as TGTGCCAGCAGTCTCGACAGGGGGCTAAACACCATATATTTT. Translating gives CASSLDRGLNTIYF.

The chain recombines TRBV28 with TRBJ2-1; tentative D call: TRBD1 (7 bases). CDR3 length equals 17 residues. Trimming left V 1 base short and J 5 bases short, with 18 bases between. Per germline, CDR1 MDHEN and CDR2 SYDVKM. CDR3 DNA sequence: TGTGCCAGCAGTTTATCCCCGGGGCAGGGGGGAAACAATGAGCAGTTCTTC. It is translated as CASSLSPGQGGNNEQFF.

The V gene is TRBV6-1, the J gene TRBJ1-1, with TRBD1 matching over 8 bases. V trimming: 5 bases; J trimming: 1 base; junction bases outside the gene matches: 3. The CDR3 loop spans 14 amino acids. CDR1 is MNHNS and CDR2 is SASEGT in the germline V gene. The CDR3 DNA reads as TGTGCCAGCAGTTCCGGACAGGGGAACACTGAAGCTTTCTTT. Protein: CASSSGQGNTEAFF.

The chain is built from TRBV10-2 and TRBJ2-1; possibly TRBD2 for D (5 bases). Germline CDR1 is WSHSY and CDR2 is SAAADI. V lost 7 bases to trimming and J lost 2 bases, with 12 bases between them. The CDR3 sequence is 14 residues long. The chain's CDR3 is CASTRTDAYNEQFF. The CDR3, as DNA: TGCGCCAGCACCCGGACTGACGCCTACAATGAGCAGTTCTTC.

The J gene is TRBJ2-5, the V gene TRBV4-1; TRBD2 matches 7 bases. Germline CDR1 and CDR2: MGHRA and YSYEKL. The CDR3 runs to 16 residues. J was trimmed by 2 bases and V by 0 bases; bases with no gene match: 6. The CDR3 DNA sequence: TGCGCCAGCAGCCAAGATCCAGCGGGGCGGCAAGAGACCCAGTACTTC. Its translation is CASSQDPAGRQETQYF.

The V and J genes are TRBV27 and TRBJ2-7; 9 bases align to TRBD1. Germline CDR1 and CDR2: MNHEY and SMNVEV (reference sequence). V gave up 0 bases and J gave up 1 base; unmatched junction bases: 7. The CDR3 contains 17 residues. The CDR3 sequence: CASSLSLIGTGSYEQYF. CDR3 nucleotide sequence: TGTGCCAGCAGTTTATCGTTGATAGGGACAGGGTCCTACGAGCAGTACTTC.

This clone was detected only once. The CDR3 DNA reads TGTGCCAGCAGTCACAACAGGAATCAGCCCCAGCATTTT. It specifies CASSHNRNQPQHF. The V call is TRBV28, the J call TRBJ1-5; tentative D call: TRBD1 (5 bases). CDR3 length: 13 residues. V was cut by 5 bases and J by 4 bases, with 9 bases left in between. CDR1 is MDHEN and CDR2 is SYDVKM in the germline V gene.

The V and J genes are TRBV7-9 and TRBJ2-3, with 7 bases identical to TRBD2. This CDR3 region has 16 residues. J gave up 4 bases and V 5 bases, and 12 bases lay outside the gene matches. Germline V CDR1 and CDR2: SEHNR, FQNEAQ (reference sequence). CDR3 DNA sequence: TGTGCCAGCAGCCACTGGGAGGGCCTAAGGGCAGATACGCAGTATTTT. It specifies CASSHWEGLRADTQYF.

The genes are TRBV2 and TRBJ1-1; D uncertain. Trimming cost V 6 bases and J 1 base, with 6 bases left between them. CDR1 is SNHLY and CDR2 is FYNNEI in the germline V gene. The CDR3 is 12 amino acids. The CDR3 here is CASRYGNTEAFF. The CDR3 region has the DNA TGTGCCAGCAGGTACGGGAACACTGAAGCTTTCTTT.

The chain employs TRBV7-6 and TRBJ1-4; perhaps TRBD1 as D (5 bases). This CDR3 is built from 19 residues. Germline-derived CDR1 and CDR2 are SGHVS and FNYEAQ. The V end was cut by 0 bases, the J end by 4 bases, with 21 bases between. In nucleotides, the CDR3 is TGTGCCAGCAGCTTAGCGAAGAGAAGGGGTCGTGGATATAATGAAAAACTGTTTTTT. Its translation is CASSLAKRRGRGYNEKLFF.